These T cell receptor beta chains were read from a single sample in a study of CD8+ T cells in alopecia areata. Data came from immunoSEQ multiplex PCR; TCRdb stores just in-frame clones and leaves some out. The sample shows 100,000 to 150,000 clones, roughly 57% of them seen only once. This sample comprised CD4+ T cells sorted from blood, obtained at week 4, from a patient treated with tofacitinib. These TCRs come from a human donor with alopecia areata. The CDR3 runs from the conserved cysteine through the conserved F or W. D genes are given only for firm matches. Expanded clones are given a class, and other clones once, few, many or no size at all.

d_call,v_call,j_call,clone_size,cdr3_nt,cdr3_aa
NA,TRBV7-9,TRBJ1-1,NA,TGTGCCAGCAGCTTTGGGGGTTGGGATGAAGCTTTCTTT,CASSFGGWDEAFF
NA,TRBV27,TRBJ2-7,few,TGTGCCAGCAGTCGCCGCTCTTATCACGAGCAGTACTTC,CASSRRSYHEQYF
TRBD1,TRBV29-1,TRBJ2-3,NA,TGCAGCATAACCGGGACAGAAATAACAGATACGCAGTATTTT,CSITGTEITDTQYF
TRBD2,TRBV4-3,TRBJ2-4,NA,TGCGCCAGCAGCCAATCGGGGCTAGCGGATGCCAAAAACATTCAGTACTTC,CASSQSGLADAKNIQYF
NA,TRBV2,TRBJ2-1,once,TGTGCCAGCAGTGAAGAAGTTCACCCCTACAATGAGCAGTTCTTC,CASSEEVHPYNEQFF
NA,TRBV7-7,TRBJ2-3,NA,TGTGCCAGCAGCGGCGGGACAGACACAGATACGCAGTATTTT,CASSGGTDTDTQYF
NA,TRBV6-5,TRBJ2-7,few,TGTGCCAGCAGTGTAAGAGGCGAGCAGTACTTC,CASSVRGEQYF
TRBD2,TRBV7-2,TRBJ2-4,NA,TGTGCCAGCACCCCCGATCCGGGGGGAAACATTCAGTACTTC,CASTPDPGGNIQYF
NA,TRBV30,TRBJ2-6,NA,TGTGCCTGGAGACTCCAGGGGGCCAACGTCCTGACTTTC,CAWRLQGANVLTF
NA,TRBV29-1,TRBJ1-2,many,TGCAGCGTTGTGGAGGGGGGCGGGAAGGGCTATGGCTACACCTTC,CSVVEGGGKGYGYTF